These 28 T cell receptor beta chains share one sample of origin, sequenced in a study of blood T cell repertoires in COVID-19. The assay was immunoSEQ multiplex PCR, and TCRdb's table has in-frame clones only and misses some. The data hold 150,000 to 190,000 clones, with 76% observed a single time. The sample comprised peripheral blood. These TCRs come from a woman aged 80 or over with acute or convalescent COVID-19.

The CDR3: CASSSGMVGDQETQYF. In nucleotides, the CDR3 is TGTGCCAGCAGCTCTGGAATGGTGGGCGACCAAGAGACCCAGTACTTC. The chain combines TRBV9 with TRBJ2-5; D is uncertain. The CDR3 is 16 residues long. V lost 4 bases, J lost 0 bases, and 16 bases lay in between. Looked up from germline, CDR1 is SGDLS and CDR2 is YYNGEE.

The V call is TRBV9, the J call TRBJ1-2; possible D gene TRBD1, 6 bases. The V end lost 4 bases, the J end lost 5 bases, and 18 bases lay between the germline ends. This CDR3 contains 15 residues. Germline CDR1 is SGDLS and CDR2 is YYNGEE. The CDR3 protein is CASSPNKDSGYGYTF. CDR3 nucleotide sequence: TGTGCCAGCAGCCCCAACAAGGACAGCGGATATGGCTACACCTTC. Full variable domain (rest looked up from reference TRBV9 and TRBJ1-2): DSGVTQTPKHLITATGQRVTLRCSPRSGDLSVYWYQQSLDQGLQFLIQYYNGEERAKGNILERFSAQQFPDLHSELNLSSLELGDSALYFCASSPNKDSGYGYTFGSGTRLTVV.

This clone was observed a single time. This chain links TRBV30 with TRBJ1-2, with 7 bases matching TRBD1. The CDR3 has 14 residues. Germline lookup yields CDR1 GTSNPN and CDR2 SVGIG (reference sequence). Unmatched junction bases numbered 7, after V lost 0 bases and J lost 6 bases. This CDR3 is CAWSVLGQGDGYTF. The CDR3 coding sequence is TGTGCCTGGAGTGTACTTGGGCAGGGGGATGGCTACACCTTC.

This rearrangement joins TRBV30 to TRBJ2-7; unclear D gene. The germline gives CDR1 GTSNPN, CDR2 SVGIG (reference sequence). This CDR3 comprises 15 residues. The V and J ends lost 1 base and 5 bases respectively, with 18 bases between them. The CDR3 loop is CAWSDSLILGDEQYF. The CDR3 DNA follows: TGTGCCTGGAGTGATTCCCTTATCCTCGGAGACGAGCAGTACTTC.

The chain recombines TRBV6-4 with TRBJ2-1; 9 bases are a match to TRBD2. Germline V gene sequence: CDR1 MRHNA, CDR2 SNTAGT. This CDR3 is built from 15 residues. Trimming cost V 3 bases and J 5 bases; bases outside gene matches: 5. CDR3 amino acids: CASSDLAGSDNEQFF. CDR3 nucleotides: TGTGCCAGCAGTGATCTAGCGGGATCAGACAATGAGCAGTTCTTC.

This chain connects TRBV11-2 to TRBJ1-1; weak D call: TRBD1 (5 bases). The CDR3 loop spans 14 amino acids. CDR1 and CDR2 (germline): SGHAT, FQNNGV. V dropped 2 bases and J dropped 4 bases, with 11 bases sitting between them. DNA for the CDR3: TGTGCCAGCAGCTTACACGTACAGGCCACTGAAGCTTTCTTT. It encodes CASSLHVQATEAFF.

The chain recombines TRBV12-3 or TRBV12-4 with TRBJ1-4, with TRBD1 matching 7 bases. With V trimmed by 5 bases and J by 14 bases, 5 bases remained unmatched. The length of the CDR3 is 11 residues. DNA for the CDR3: TGTGCCAGCAGTCTGGGACAGTCTCTGTTTTTT. Translated, it gives CASSLGQSLFF.

The rearrangement links TRBV30 to TRBJ2-5; possibly TRBD2 for D (5 bases). The CDR3 has 13 amino acids. Germline-derived CDR1 and CDR2 are GTSNPN and SVGIG (reference sequence). Deletions cut 5 bases from V and 2 bases from J, with 12 bases between. CDR3 bases: TGTGCCTGGGCCCTCGGGATTCAAGAGACCCAGTACTTC. Protein sequence: CAWALGIQETQYF.

This chain connects TRBV6-1 to TRBJ1-5; a possible D gene is TRBD1 (5 bases). Looked up from germline, CDR1 is MNHNS and CDR2 is SASEGT. This CDR3 has 12 amino acids. V lost 4 bases, J lost 7 bases, and 8 bases lay in between. CDR3 sequence: CASSAPGQPQHF. CDR3 nucleotide sequence: TGTGCCAGCAGTGCGCCAGGGCAGCCCCAGCATTTT.

Written as DNA, the CDR3 is TGTGCCAGTAGTATAACGGGACAGCCCATGAACACTGAAGCTTTCTTT. Its translation is CASSITGQPMNTEAFF. This chain links TRBV19 with TRBJ1-1; 7 bases line up with TRBD1. From germline, CDR1 is LNHDA and CDR2 SQIVND (reference sequence). The CDR3 length is 16 residues. J was trimmed by 0 bases and V by 2 bases; bases with no gene match: 6.

V and J are TRBV13 and TRBJ2-7; 9 nucleotides line up with TRBD2. This CDR3 is built from 14 residues. J was trimmed by 2 bases and V by 2 bases; bases with no gene match: 1. Germline V gene data show CDR1 as PRHDT and CDR2 as FYEKMQ (reference sequence). The CDR3 nucleotides are TGTGCCAGCAGCTTACGGACTAGCGCCTACGAGCAGTACTTC. Translation: CASSLRTSAYEQYF.

The rearrangement uses TRBV5-1 and TRBJ2-2, with TRBD2 identical over 12 bases. The germline gives CDR1 SGHRS, CDR2 YFSETQ. This CDR3 has 15 amino acids. V lost 4 bases, J lost 5 bases, and 3 bases stayed unmatched. The CDR3 loop is CASSTLAGGTGELFF. In DNA, the CDR3 is TGCGCCAGCAGCACCCTAGCGGGAGGGACCGGGGAGCTGTTTTTT.

V and J are TRBV9 and TRBJ2-1; 7 bases are shared with TRBD2. This CDR3 has 14 amino acids. Germline V gene lookup returns CDR1 SGDLS and CDR2 YYNGEE. Trimming removed 2 bases from V and 6 bases from J; junction bases left unmatched: 5. Here the CDR3 DNA reads TGTGCCAGCAGCGTCTGGGAGGGAAGCAATGAGCAGTTCTTC. Residues: CASSVWEGSNEQFF.

The chain is built from TRBV19 and TRBJ1-2; D perhaps matches TRBD1 (5 bases). V lost 4 bases to trimming and J lost 8 bases, with 14 bases between them. This CDR3 comprises 13 residues. Germline CDR1 and CDR2: LNHDA and SQIVND (reference sequence). The CDR3 spells CASSTDRHPGYTF. DNA for the CDR3: TGTGCCAGTAGTACAGACAGACATCCGGGCTACACCTTC.

This clone was seen more than once but under ten times. The chain links TRBV12-3 or TRBV12-4 to TRBJ1-5; 7 positions agree with TRBD1. CDR3 length: 13 residues. Germline trimming cut 6 bases from V and 4 bases from J; bases unmatched to any gene: 3. CDR3 sequence: CASSGQDNQPQHF. The DNA for the CDR3 is TGTGCCAGCAGCGGACAGGATAATCAGCCCCAGCATTTT.

CDR3 sequence reads: CASSLASPGNSPLHF. CDR3 DNA: TGTGCCAGCAGCTTAGCCTCCCCGGGGAATTCACCCCTCCACTTT. The chain joins TRBV7-9 to TRBJ1-6; D not resolved. CDR3 size: 15 residues. CDR1 is SEHNR and CDR2 is FQNEAQ in the germline V gene (reference sequence). The ends were cut back, 0 bases at V and 7 bases at J, with 10 bases in the middle.

This clone was seen only a few times. This rearrangement joins TRBV6-6 to TRBJ1-3, with 7 positions matching TRBD1. J lost 1 base, V lost 5 bases, and 5 bases had no gene match. This CDR3 spans 15 amino acids. Looked up from germline, CDR1 is MNHNY and CDR2 is SVGAGI (reference sequence). CDR3 sequence: CASSRQTGSGNTIYF. The DNA of the CDR3 is TGTGCCAGCAGTCGCCAGACAGGGTCTGGAAACACCATATATTTT.

The chain carries TRBV19 and TRBJ2-5; D uncertain. CDR1 LNHDA and CDR2 SQIVND come from the germline V gene (reference sequence). The CDR3 has 14 residues. The germline V and J ends were trimmed by 5 bases and 2 bases, with 12 bases remaining between them. DNA of the CDR3: TGTGCCAGTAGTGGTCTAGGTGGGCAAGAGACCCAGTACTTC. Encoded protein: CASSGLGGQETQYF.

A few counts support this clone. The rearrangement uses TRBV27 and TRBJ2-2, with 9 bases identical to TRBD1. Germline loops: CDR1 MNHEY, CDR2 SMNVEV (reference sequence). This CDR3 comprises 15 residues. Trimming removed 9 bases from V and 1 base from J; junction bases left unmatched: 6. The CDR3 region has the DNA TGTGCCAGTCGCTGGGACAGGGTGAACACCGGGGAGCTGTTTTTT. This translates into CASRWDRVNTGELFF.

The gene calls are TRBV4-2 and TRBJ2-1; the match to TRBD2 covers 11 bases. Losses at the gene ends were 5 bases for V and 3 bases for J; bases not matched to a gene: 3. CDR1 and CDR2 from the germline V gene are LGHNA and YNFKEQ. The CDR3 totals 15 residues. CDR3: CASSVSGGVYNEQFF. As DNA, the CDR3 is TGTGCCAGCAGCGTTAGCGGGGGGGTCTACAATGAGCAGTTCTTC.

The chain employs TRBV5-1 and TRBJ2-3; D is ambiguous. The CDR3 runs to 14 residues. V lost 0 bases and J 5 bases, leaving 10 bases between the germline ends. Germline lookup yields CDR1 SGHRS and CDR2 YFSETQ. The CDR3 is CASSLGMRKDTQYF. CDR3 bases: TGCGCCAGCAGCTTGGGTATGAGGAAAGATACGCAGTATTTT. Filled out from reference TRBV5-1 and TRBJ2-3, the complete variable domain reads KAGVTQTPRYLIKTRGQQVTLSCSPISGHRSVSWYQQTPGQGLQFLFEYFSETQRNKGNFPGRFSGRQFSNSRSEMNVSTLELGDSALYLCASSLGMRKDTQYFGPGTRLTVL.

The rearrangement joins TRBV5-5 to TRBJ1-5; 7 nucleotides agree with TRBD1. Germline trimming cut 3 bases from V and 4 bases from J; bases unmatched to any gene: 4. The CDR3 covers 14 residues. Germline-derived CDR1 and CDR2 are SGHKS and YYEKEE (reference sequence). The CDR3 loop reads CASSSGQPNQPQHF. CDR3 coding DNA: TGTGCCAGCAGCTCGGGACAGCCGAATCAGCCCCAGCATTTT.

This clone was observed once. The chain is built from TRBV5-1 and TRBJ1-6, with D possibly being TRBD1 (5 bases). V was pared by 4 bases and J by 9 bases, with 14 bases between. The V gene's germline CDR1 is SGHRS and CDR2 YFSETQ. This CDR3 region has 14 residues. Here the CDR3 reads CASSPDLGGSPLHF. The CDR3 nucleotides read TGCGCCAGCAGCCCTGACCTCGGGGGTTCACCCCTCCACTTT. Based on the CDR3 plus reference TRBV5-1 and TRBJ1-6, the full variable domain is KAGVTQTPRYLIKTRGQQVTLSCSPISGHRSVSWYQQTPGQGLQFLFEYFSETQRNKGNFPGRFSGRQFSNSRSEMNVSTLELGDSALYLCASSPDLGGSPLHFGNGTRLTVT.

V gene TRBV5-1 combines with J gene TRBJ2-3; 10 bases agree with TRBD2. Germline V lookup: CDR1 SGHRS, CDR2 YFSETQ. After removal of 3 bases from V and 2 bases from J, the junction contained 6 bases not matched to a gene. The CDR3 length is 16 residues. The CDR3 sequence is CASSSGLASNTDTQYF. CDR3 nucleotides: TGCGCCAGCAGCTCGGGACTAGCGAGCAACACAGATACGCAGTATTTT.

The CDR3 coding sequence is TGTGCCAGTACCCAGGTTCCACGGTATGGCTACACCTTC. Translating gives CASTQVPRYGYTF. The V gene is TRBV19, the J gene TRBJ1-2; D ambiguous. V was shortened by 7 bases and J by 5 bases, with 14 bases between the two germline ends. Germline V gene sequence: CDR1 LNHDA, CDR2 SQIVND (reference sequence). The CDR3 loop spans 13 amino acids.

The chain is built from TRBV5-4 and TRBJ1-1; D might be TRBD1 (5 bases). CDR1 and CDR2 (germline): SGHNT, YYREEE (reference sequence). The CDR3 covers 14 residues. Trimming shortened V by 0 bases and J by 0 bases, and 6 bases separated the two germline ends. The CDR3 is CASSLGGVNTEAFF. CDR3 nucleotide sequence: TGTGCCAGCAGCTTGGGGGGGGTGAACACTGAAGCTTTCTTT.

This clone showed up just a few times. V usage is TRBV7-2 and J usage is TRBJ2-7, with TRBD1 matching over 8 bases. The length of the CDR3 is 15 residues. Germline assignment: CDR1 SGHTA and CDR2 FQGNSA. Germline trimming cut 5 bases from V and 3 bases from J; bases unmatched to any gene: 9. The CDR3 reads CASSQDRAPRYEQYF. The CDR3 bases are TGTGCCAGCAGCCAGGACAGGGCGCCTCGCTACGAGCAGTACTTC. The full variable domain, rest sourced from reference TRBV7-2 and TRBJ2-7, is GAGVSQSPSNKVTEKGKDVELRCDPISGHTALYWYRQSLGQGLEFLIYFQGNSAPDKSGLPSDRFSAERTGGSVSTLTIQRTQQEDSAVYLCASSQDRAPRYEQYFGPGTRLTVT.

The CDR3 DNA is TGTGCCAGTATAGGGACTAGCGTAAGCGGGGAGCTGTTTTTT. Residues: CASIGTSVSGELFF. The chain links TRBV19 to TRBJ2-2; 10 bases align to TRBD2. Germline V gives CDR1 LNHDA, CDR2 SQIVND (reference sequence). CDR3 length: 14 residues. Trimming at V came to 7 bases and at J to 7 bases, leaving 6 bases not matched to a gene.